This T cell receptor (beta chain) was identified during a study of breast tumors, draining lymph nodes, adjacent tissues (dated by TCRdb to the mid-2010s). In the study overall: TCR beta repertoires were compared across tumor, adjacent nontumor tissue and axillary lymph nodes obtained from breast cancer patients. The study aimed to assess the relationships and possible T-cell exchange between tumor, surrounding tissue and draining lymph node repertoires in human breast cancer.

The CDR3 runs 11 residues from the cysteine to the phenylalanine. The DNA shown is the 33-base CDR3, in frame from base 1. CDR1 DFQATT and CDR2 SNEGSKA are derived from the germline V gene (reference sequence). Sequenced on an Illumina HiSeq 2000. Multiplex PCR amplification was used to generate the TCR beta chain libraries. High-throughput sequencing was used to analyze the amplified TCR beta chain products. In-frame beta chains were kept once TCRdb had trimmed the public reads at Q25 with fastp and called clones with MiXCR. CDR3 protein duplicates are merged, each entry listing the most common genes and DNA. The sample table records 200,000 to 300,000 distinct CDR3 sequences; around 30% of these occur just once. The ten largest clones add up to around 1% of the sample. The lymph node samples were taken from the axillary draining lymph nodes of breast cancer patients. What the authors observed across the whole study: The data were considered consistent with most tumor T cells being derived from the lymph node and subsequently expanding within tumor tissue. In luminal-like breast cancer, tumor and nontumor tissue repertoires resembled each other significantly more than in basal-like breast cancer. The conclusion that tumor T cells originate in lymph nodes was framed as consistent with a hypothesis rather than directly demonstrated. Tumor T-cell repertoires showed less diversity than lymph node repertoires and more diversity than nontumor tissue repertoires, and tumor T-cell repertoires showed preferential V and J gene usage.

Concerning this clonotype: Its antigen specificity is not known. A clone one base away is much larger, so this may be a read error.

The sequence derives from a female donor with breast cancer. Some clones in this sample may be carry-over from other donors' samples. The receptor chain draws on TRBV20-1 and TRBJ2-5, with no confidently assigned D gene. Input material: axillary lymph node tissue. The CDR3: CSAEASETQSF. Read as DNA, the sequence is TGCAGTGCTGAAGCATCGGAGACCCAGTCCTTC.